Listed here are 14 T cell receptor beta chains from one sample, sequenced in a study of PD-1 blockade in mismatch repair-deficient tumors. The data were produced by immunoSEQ multiplex PCR, yet TCRdb's version contains in-frame clones alone and is incomplete. The sample shows 55,000 to 85,000 clones, around 73% of them seen only once. Specimen: peripheral blood, collected 2 weeks after starting pembrolizumab. The receptor source for this set is an adult with mismatch repair-deficient cancer.

The rearrangement links TRBV6-5 to TRBJ1-3, with 7 nucleotides matching TRBD1. Trimming took 5 bases from V and 0 from J; bases not matched to a gene: 4. This CDR3 is 15 amino acids long. Germline loops: CDR1 MNHEY, CDR2 SVGAGI. The CDR3 sequence: CASSPDRSSGNTIYF. The CDR3, as DNA: TGTGCCAGCAGTCCGGACAGGAGCTCTGGAAACACCATATATTTT.

On this clone: An end of the junction differs from the germline gene, which may be a read error. The genes are TRBV7-9 and TRBJ2-5; 8 bases align to TRBD2. This CDR3 is built from 14 residues. Germline CDR1 is SEHNR and CDR2 is FQNEAQ (reference sequence). The CDR3 nucleotides read TGTGCCAGCAGCTTAGGCGGGAGGAAAGAAACCCAGTACTTC. It specifies CASSLGGRKETQYF.

The chain is built from TRBV5-1 and TRBJ2-1; the D gene is possibly TRBD2 (6 bases). This CDR3 is built from 14 residues. Germline-derived CDR1 and CDR2 are SGHRS and YFSETQ. Trimming removed 2 bases at V and 1 base at J, with 7 bases between. The CDR3 DNA reads TGCGCCAGCAGCTTCCGGGAGTCCTACAATGAGCAGTTCTTC. Translating gives CASSFRESYNEQFF.

The chain combines TRBV30 with TRBJ1-5, with D maybe TRBD1 (5 bases). CDR1 is GTSNPN, CDR2 SVGIG, per germline (reference sequence). This CDR3 contains 12 residues. The ends were cut back, 0 bases at V and 7 bases at J, with 7 bases in the middle. The CDR3 sequence is CAWSVTAQPQHF. The CDR3 coding sequence is TGTGCCTGGAGTGTGACAGCGCAGCCCCAGCATTTT.

The chain employs TRBV10-3 and TRBJ1-2, with no clear D. Germline-derived CDR1 and CDR2 are ENHRY and SYGVKD. The CDR3 has 11 residues. The V end lost 4 bases, the J end lost 7 bases, and 7 bases lay between the germline ends. CDR3 sequence (DNA): TGTGCCATCAGTGGGTCGGTTGGCTACACCTTC. Translating it yields CAISGSVGYTF.

The chain carries TRBV27 and TRBJ1-5, with D tentatively TRBD1 (5 bases). Germline-derived CDR1 and CDR2 are MNHEY and SMNVEV (reference sequence). The V end lost 3 bases, the J end lost 4 bases, and 16 bases lay between the germline ends. CDR3 length: 16 residues. CDR3 DNA: TGTGCCAGCAGTTTCCGCGGGACCGCGACTAATCAGCCCCAGCATTTT. Encoded protein: CASSFRGTATNQPQHF.

The chain combines TRBV7-9 with TRBJ1-1, with TRBD1 identical over 7 bases. Trimming took 4 bases from V and 11 from J; bases not matched to a gene: 19. The CDR3 spans 16 residues. In germline, CDR1 is SEHNR, CDR2 FQNEAQ (reference sequence). The CDR3 sequence is CASSSNDGWNRGGAFF. The CDR3 nucleotides are TGTGCCAGCAGCTCTAACGACGGGTGGAACAGGGGCGGCGCTTTCTTT.

The chain has TRBV9 and TRBJ2-1; 7 bases agree with TRBD1. CDR3 length equals 13 residues. Germline V CDR1 and CDR2: SGDLS, YYNGEE. Unmatched junction bases numbered 5, after V lost 1 base and J lost 10 bases. Written as DNA, the CDR3 is TGTGCCAGCAGCGTAAGGGACAGTAGAGAGCAGTTCTTC. Protein: CASSVRDSREQFF.

The gene calls are TRBV7-6 and TRBJ1-3; 7 bases match TRBD1. After removal of 2 bases from V and 4 bases from J, the junction contained 8 bases not matched to a gene. CDR3 size: 16 residues. The germline CDR1 and CDR2 sequences are SGHVS and FNYEAQ. CDR3: CASSLLQGSTGNTIYF. In DNA, the CDR3 is TGTGCCAGCAGCTTATTACAGGGGTCAACGGGAAACACCATATATTTT.

This clone was found once. This chain joins TRBV28 and TRBJ2-7; TRBD2 agrees at 9 bases. The germline gives CDR1 MDHEN, CDR2 SYDVKM. Trimming took 11 bases from V and 6 from J; bases not matched to a gene: 14. The CDR3 extends over 14 amino acids. The DNA for the CDR3 is TGTGCCGTCCACCCGGAGGGACTAGCCCTCGAGCAGTACTTC. It yields the protein CAVHPEGLALEQYF.

A few counts support this clone. The chain joins TRBV25-1 to TRBJ1-1; D may be TRBD1 (6 bases). V lost 3 bases to trimming and J lost 4 bases, with 18 bases between them. CDR1 and CDR2 (germline): MGHDK, SYGVNS. The CDR3 extends over 16 amino acids. In DNA form, the CDR3 reads TGTGCCAGCAGTGATGCCGGGACAAAAGGAAGCACTGAAGCTTTCTTT. This sequence encodes CASSDAGTKGSTEAFF.

This clone has just one count. The chain joins TRBV9 to TRBJ1-5; TRBD1 matches at 7 bases. With V trimmed by 4 bases and J by 1 base, 5 bases remained unmatched. This CDR3 contains 15 residues. CDR1 is SGDLS and CDR2 is YYNGEE in the germline V gene. CDR3 residues: CASSPGTESNQPQHF. DNA for the CDR3: TGTGCCAGCAGCCCAGGGACAGAAAGCAATCAGCCCCAGCATTTT.

The chain is built from TRBV7-2 and TRBJ2-7; D is possibly TRBD1 or TRBD2 (5 bases each). Germline loops: CDR1 SGHTA, CDR2 FQGNSA. Trimming took 11 bases from V and 3 from J, leaving 20 bases between them. This CDR3 has 14 amino acids. CDR3 bases: TGTGCCGGCGCTACGAGGGGAAGATACTACGAGCAGTACTTC. It specifies CAGATRGRYYEQYF.

The V call is TRBV5-4, the J call TRBJ2-5; 8 bases map to TRBD2. Germline values: CDR1 SGHNT, CDR2 YYREEE (reference sequence). This CDR3 is 17 amino acids long. With V trimmed by 4 bases and J by 4 bases, 15 bases remained unmatched. For the CDR3, the DNA is TGTGCCAGCAGCCCCCCCGGGGGAAGCGGGAGAGGAGAGACCCAGTACTTC. It translates to CASSPPGGSGRGETQYF. Looking up the rest from reference TRBV5-4 and TRBJ2-5 gives the full variable domain: ETGVTQSPTHLIKTRGQQVTLRCSSQSGHNTVSWYQQALGQGPQFIFQYYREEENGRGNFPPRFSGLQFPNYSSELNVNALELDDSALYLCASSPPGGSGRGETQYFGPGTRLLVL.